This T cell receptor (beta chain) comes out of a study of blood T cells in healthy people across ages. About the study: There was about one barcoded beta molecule captured by template switching per two T cells. Findings of the study overall: More naive CD4+ cells and higher diversity were found in long-lived than in aged donors.

This clonotype was found a few times. Its target is unknown. Every donor contributed approximately 10 milliliters of peripheral blood by blood draw. Total RNA amounts of at least 5.5 micrograms were extracted per sample. A second 7 to 11 cycle PCR used barcoded and J-beta primers. Via MiXCR, TCRdb re-called the 5' RACE reads, giving one row per CDR3 protein. The table shows about 900,000 distinct CDR3 sequences, with roughly 50% occurring only once. Sequencing input: blood. This sequence was found in a young man in good health.

CDR3 nucleotide sequence: TGCAGCGTTGAACGGCAGGGTGCGAATGAGCAGTACTTC. Amino acids: CSVERQGANEQYF. The chain has TRBV29-1 and TRBJ2-5, with D possibly matching TRBD1 (5 bases). The germline gives CDR1 SQVTM, CDR2 ANQGSEA. The CDR3 sequence is 13 residues long. The V end was cut by 2 bases, the J end by 11 bases, with 18 bases between. Drawing the rest from reference TRBV29-1 and TRBJ2-5, the complete variable domain is SAVISQKPSRDICQRGTSLTIQCQVDSQVTMMFWYRQQPGQSLTLIATANQGSEATYESGFVIDKFPISRPNLTFSTLTVSNMSPEDSSIYLCSVERQGANEQYFGPGTRLLVL.